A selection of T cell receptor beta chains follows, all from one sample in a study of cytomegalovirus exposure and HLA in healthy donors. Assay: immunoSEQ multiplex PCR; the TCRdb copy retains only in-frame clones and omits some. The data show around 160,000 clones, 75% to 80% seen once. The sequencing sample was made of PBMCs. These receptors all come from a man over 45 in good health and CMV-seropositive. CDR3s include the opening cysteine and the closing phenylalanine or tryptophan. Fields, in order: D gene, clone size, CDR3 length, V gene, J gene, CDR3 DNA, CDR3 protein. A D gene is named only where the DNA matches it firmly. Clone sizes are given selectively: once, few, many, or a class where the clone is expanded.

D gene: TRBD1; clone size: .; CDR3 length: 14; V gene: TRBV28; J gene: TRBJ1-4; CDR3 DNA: TGTGCCAGCAGTAGGAGACAGGGTGGTGAAAAACTGTTTTTT; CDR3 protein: CASSRRQGGEKLFF
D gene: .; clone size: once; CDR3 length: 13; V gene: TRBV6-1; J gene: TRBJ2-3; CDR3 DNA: TGTGCCAGCAGTGAACCCCTTTCAGATACGCAGTATTTT; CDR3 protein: CASSEPLSDTQYF
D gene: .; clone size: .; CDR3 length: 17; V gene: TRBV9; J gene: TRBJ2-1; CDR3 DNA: TGTGCCAGCAGCGCAAACGTAGAAGCGGCCTCCTACAATGAGCAGTTCTTC; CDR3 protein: CASSANVEAASYNEQFF
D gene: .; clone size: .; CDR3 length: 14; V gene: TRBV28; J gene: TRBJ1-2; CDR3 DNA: TGTGCCAGCAGTTTAACGGCAGGGAACTATGGCTACACCTTC; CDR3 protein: CASSLTAGNYGYTF
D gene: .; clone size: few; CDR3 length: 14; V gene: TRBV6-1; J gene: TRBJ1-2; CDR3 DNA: TGTGCCAGCAGTGGAGGGGCAGGGGTCTATGGCTACACCTTC; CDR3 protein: CASSGGAGVYGYTF
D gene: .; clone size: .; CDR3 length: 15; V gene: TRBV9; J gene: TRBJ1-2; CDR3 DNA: TGTGCCAGCAGCCCCGGTAGATCGGGGTTGGGAGGCTACACCTTC; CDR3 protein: CASSPGRSGLGGYTF
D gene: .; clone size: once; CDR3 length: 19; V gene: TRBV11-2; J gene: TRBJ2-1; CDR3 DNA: TGTGCCAGCAGCTTAGTAGGCCTAGTGGGGGGGCAAACCTACAATGAGCAGTTCTTC; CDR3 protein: CASSLVGLVGGQTYNEQFF
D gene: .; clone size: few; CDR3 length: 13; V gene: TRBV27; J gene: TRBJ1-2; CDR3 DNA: TGTGCCAGCAGTTTAGGCAGTAACTATGGCTACACCTTC; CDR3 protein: CASSLGSNYGYTF
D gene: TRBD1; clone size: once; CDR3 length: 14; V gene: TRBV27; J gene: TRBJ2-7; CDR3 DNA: TGTGCCAGCACCCCGGGACAGGGGTTCTACGAGCAGTACTTC; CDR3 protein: CASTPGQGFYEQYF
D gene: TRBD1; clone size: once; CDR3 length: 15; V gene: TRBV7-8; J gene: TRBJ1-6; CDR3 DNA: TGTGCCAGCAGCTTAGTTTCAGGGGGTTATTCACCCCTCCACTTT; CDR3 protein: CASSLVSGGYSPLHF
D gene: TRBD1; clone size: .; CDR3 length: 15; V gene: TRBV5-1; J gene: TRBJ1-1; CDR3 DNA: TGCGCCAGCAGCCCCGGGACAGGGTATGGGACTGAAGCTTTCTTT; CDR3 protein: CASSPGTGYGTEAFF
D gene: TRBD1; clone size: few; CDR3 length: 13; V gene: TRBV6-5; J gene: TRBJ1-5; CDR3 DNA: TGTGCCAGCGGGGGACAGCAGAATCAGCCCCAGCATTTT; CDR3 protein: CASGGQQNQPQHF
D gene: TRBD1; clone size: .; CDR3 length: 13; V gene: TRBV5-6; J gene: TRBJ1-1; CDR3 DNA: TGTGCCAGCAGCTTCGGGACAGACACTGAAGCTTTCTTT; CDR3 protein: CASSFGTDTEAFF
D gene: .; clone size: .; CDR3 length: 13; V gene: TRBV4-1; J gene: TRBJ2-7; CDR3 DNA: TGTGCCAGCAGCCAAGCGGCGGCCCACGAGCAGTACTTC; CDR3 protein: CASSQAAAHEQYF
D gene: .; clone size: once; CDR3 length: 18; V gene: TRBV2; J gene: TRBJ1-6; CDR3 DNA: TGTGCCAGCACCTCCCTTGGCGGGACTGGGTCCTATAATTCACCCCTCCACTTT; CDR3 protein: CASTSLGGTGSYNSPLHF